This T cell receptor beta chain was profiled in a study of early stage breast cancer tumors. This clone is judged medium-sized. The repertoire was sequenced with immunoSEQ multiplex PCR; TCRdb's copy has only in-frame clones and lacks some. The sample yields 25,000 to 35,000 clones, around three fifths seen once. The germline V gene has CDR1 SQVTM and CDR2 ANQGSEA. Deletions cut 4 bases from V and 3 bases from J, with 10 bases between. CDR3 length: 12 amino acids. The J gene is TRBJ2-7, the V gene TRBV29-1; no reliable D call. The sequencing sample was made of breast tumor tissue. The receptor was derived from a person aged 45 to 60 with breast cancer. The CDR3 DNA reads as TGCAGCGTTGCATCATCATACTACGAGCAGTACTTC. This gives the protein CSVASSYYEQYF.